Following are 28 T cell receptor beta chains from one sample sequenced in a study of shared clonotypes between healthy human individuals. Clones were sequenced by immunoSEQ multiplex PCR, and TCRdb holds only the in-frame ones, with some missing. The data hold roughly 2,000,000 clones, with about 95% observed a single time. CD45RO-negative CD8 cells positively selected for CCR7 made up the naive population, which excluded terminally differentiated effector memory CD45RA+ cells. The specimen was naive CD8+ T cells sorted from blood. The source is a man aged 18-30 years in good health.

About this clone itself: The same CDR3 can be traced to other DNA sequences in this sample. The V gene is TRBV29-1, the J gene TRBJ2-7; 7 bases are shared with TRBD1. V was pared by 4 bases and J by 0 bases, with 3 bases of the junction left unmatched. Germline CDR1 reads SQVTM; CDR2 reads ANQGSEA. The CDR3 is 13 residues long. DNA for the CDR3: TGCAGCGTTGTCGACAGGGACTCCTACGAGCAGTACTTC. Protein: CSVVDRDSYEQYF.

The CDR3 loop is CATSRDLSPTGNYGYTF. The CDR3 DNA is TGTGCCACCAGCAGAGATCTGAGCCCGACAGGCAACTATGGCTACACCTTC. This chain joins TRBV15 and TRBJ1-2; TRBD1 is a possible D gene (6 bases). CDR3 length: 17 amino acids. The V end lost 0 bases, the J end lost 2 bases, and 16 bases lay between the germline ends. CDR1 and CDR2 from the germline V gene are LNHNV and YYDKDF (reference sequence).

A note on this clone: This CDR3 is also generated by other DNA sequences in the sample. The CDR3 DNA sequence: TGTGCCAGCAGTTTGGGGCAGGGGAGTCAGCCCCAGCATTTT. It is translated as CASSLGQGSQPQHF. The chain uses TRBV28 and TRBJ1-5; a weak D match, TRBD1 (6 bases). CDR1 and CDR2 (germline): MDHEN, SYDVKM. The V end was cut by 3 bases, the J end by 6 bases, with 12 bases between. This CDR3 has 14 residues.

For this clone: The same CDR3 arises from other DNA sequences in this sample as well. The rearrangement links TRBV7-9 to TRBJ2-3; TRBD1 agrees at 7 bases. The V gene's germline CDR1 is SEHNR and CDR2 FQNEAQ (reference sequence). J lost 8 bases, V lost 5 bases, and 1 base had no gene match. This CDR3 region has 11 residues. CDR3 bases: TGTGCCAGCAGCCCAGGGGGTACGCAGTATTTT. It translates to CASSPGGTQYF.

This chain connects TRBV6-5 to TRBJ1-1; D not resolved. This CDR3 is built from 11 residues. Germline CDR1 and CDR2: MNHEY and SVGAGI. Trimming cost V 6 bases and J 4 bases, with 6 bases left between them. CDR3 region: CASRNSTEAFF. The CDR3, as DNA: TGTGCCAGCAGAAATTCCACTGAAGCTTTCTTT.

The chain combines TRBV6-1 with TRBJ1-2, with a possible D match to TRBD1 (6 bases). CDR3 length equals 14 residues. V lost 7 bases and J lost 6, with 18 bases in between. Germline CDR1 is MNHNS and CDR2 is SASEGT. The CDR3 nucleotides are TGTGCCAGCACCTCTTGGGGCCAGGGGAATGGCTACACCTTC. Its translation: CASTSWGQGNGYTF.

The rearrangement uses TRBV7-9 and TRBJ2-5; tentatively, D is TRBD2 (5 bases). Germline V lookup: CDR1 SEHNR, CDR2 FQNEAQ (reference sequence). CDR3 length: 16 residues. The V gene lost 2 bases and the J gene lost 4 bases, with 17 bases spanning the gap. The DNA of the CDR3 is TGTGCCAGCAGCTTAAACGCGGGCCCCGCGGGAGAGACCCAGTACTTC. Protein product: CASSLNAGPAGETQYF. Supplemented by reference TRBV7-9 and TRBJ2-5, the full variable domain reads DTGVSQNPRHKITKRGQNVTFRCDPISEHNRLYWYRQTLGQGPEFLTYFQNEAQLEKSRLLSDRFSAERPKGSFSTLEIQRTEQGDSAMYLCASSLNAGPAGETQYFGPGTRLLVL.

The chain employs TRBV7-9 and TRBJ2-1, with 12 bases lining up with TRBD2. CDR1 is SEHNR and CDR2 is FQNEAQ in the germline V gene (reference sequence). This CDR3 region has 17 residues. The V and J ends lost 4 bases and 5 bases, in that order; junction bases with no gene match: 9. The DNA for the CDR3 is TGTGCCAGCAGCTCGACTAGCGGGGGCCTTTCGGACAATGAGCAGTTCTTC. This translates into CASSSTSGGLSDNEQFF.

This clone was detected only a few times. The V and J genes are TRBV5-1 and TRBJ2-1; D is perhaps TRBD2 (6 bases). The length of the CDR3 is 12 residues. Looked up from germline, CDR1 is SGHRS and CDR2 is YFSETQ. The V end lost 3 bases, the J end lost 9 bases, and 10 bases lay between the germline ends. CDR3 bases: TGCGCCAGCAGCTCAGAGGGAGGTGAGCAGTTCTTC. Its translation: CASSSEGGEQFF.

V is TRBV4-3 and J is TRBJ2-7; maybe TRBD1 (6 bases). Germline-derived CDR1 and CDR2 are LGHNA and YSLEER. The germline V and J ends were trimmed by 4 bases and 3 bases, with 13 bases remaining between them. The CDR3 is made up of 14 amino acids. CDR3 coding DNA: TGCGCCAGCAGCCCCCACAGGGAAGTCTACGAGCAGTACTTC. It translates to CASSPHREVYEQYF.

V and J are TRBV6-1 and TRBJ2-1; unclear D gene. The CDR3 loop spans 10 amino acids. The ends were cut back, 11 bases at V and 6 bases at J, with 8 bases in the middle. The germline V gene encodes CDR1 MNHNS and CDR2 SASEGT. The CDR3 region has the DNA TGTGCCCTAGGTGGCAATGAGCAGTTCTTC. Translated: CALGGNEQFF.

The rearrangement links TRBV7-3 to TRBJ1-3; TRBD1 agrees at 9 bases. Germline-derived CDR1 and CDR2 are SGHTA and FQGTGA. J gave up 2 bases and V 5 bases, and 4 bases lay outside the gene matches. This CDR3 is built from 15 residues. CDR3 amino acids: CASSVDRGAGNTIYF. CDR3 nucleotide sequence: TGTGCCAGCAGCGTCGACAGGGGGGCTGGAAACACCATATATTTT.

This chain links TRBV6-5 with TRBJ1-2; D is possibly TRBD1 (5 bases). This CDR3 spans 15 amino acids. V was shortened by 2 bases and J by 8 bases, with 18 bases between the two germline ends. Germline V gene lookup returns CDR1 MNHEY and CDR2 SVGAGI. The CDR3 DNA reads TGTGCCAGCAGTTACGGCGCAGGGAGGGCGGAGGGCTACACCTTC. Translating gives CASSYGAGRAEGYTF.

The chain has TRBV9 and TRBJ2-3; D perhaps matches TRBD2 (5 bases). The CDR3 sequence is 14 residues long. V was cut by 3 bases and J by 2 bases, with 10 bases left in between. Germline assignment: CDR1 SGDLS and CDR2 YYNGEE. The CDR3 DNA follows: TGTGCCAGCAGCGCAAACGGGGTCACAGATACGCAGTATTTT. It is translated as CASSANGVTDTQYF.

The V and J genes are TRBV9 and TRBJ2-1, with no clear D. Germline CDR1 reads SGDLS; CDR2 reads YYNGEE. This CDR3 contains 14 residues. Trimming pared 1 base from V and 10 bases from J, leaving 15 bases between. For the CDR3, the DNA is TGTGCCAGCAGCGTATCCATCCCAGTGGACGAGCAGTTCTTC. Translation gives CASSVSIPVDEQFF.

The chain is built from TRBV27 and TRBJ1-6, with TRBD1 matching 8 bases. V shed 4 bases, J shed 9 bases, and the junction held 8 bases outside the gene matches. The CDR3 loop spans 15 amino acids. Germline CDR1 and CDR2: MNHEY and SMNVEV (reference sequence). This CDR3 is CASSSVNRGVSPLHF. The CDR3 DNA sequence: TGTGCCAGCAGTTCGGTGAACAGGGGGGTTTCACCCCTCCACTTT.

The J gene is TRBJ1-1, the V gene TRBV15; TRBD1 might be the D (5 bases). This CDR3 has 19 residues. V dropped 0 bases and J dropped 3 bases, with 23 bases sitting between them. Germline CDR1 and CDR2: LNHNV and YYDKDF (reference sequence). CDR3 residues: CATSRDGGRATGGDTEAFF. CDR3 in DNA: TGTGCCACCAGCAGAGATGGTGGCAGGGCTACGGGCGGGGACACTGAAGCTTTCTTT.

On this clone: The identical CDR3 is also encoded by other nucleotide sequences in the sample. The V gene is TRBV5-6, the J gene TRBJ2-1, with TRBD1 identical over 11 bases. J was trimmed by 4 bases and V by 4 bases; bases with no gene match: 4. This CDR3 region has 15 residues. The V gene's germline CDR1 is SGHDT and CDR2 YYEEEE. The CDR3 here is CASSPGQGVYNEQFF. CDR3 nucleotides: TGTGCCAGCAGCCCGGGACAGGGGGTTTACAATGAGCAGTTCTTC. Supplemented by reference TRBV5-6 and TRBJ2-1, the full variable domain reads DAGVTQSPTHLIKTRGQQVTLRCSPKSGHDTVSWYQQALGQGPQFIFQYYEEEERQRGNFPDRFSGHQFPNYSSELNVNALLLGDSALYLCASSPGQGVYNEQFFGPGTRLTVL.

The genes are TRBV29-1 and TRBJ2-1, with 14 positions matching TRBD2. The V segment lost 0 bases and the J segment 4 bases; nucleotides outside the gene matches: 8. This CDR3 is built from 18 residues. CDR1 and CDR2 (germline): SQVTM, ANQGSEA. The CDR3 sequence is CSVEDRGTSGGVYNEQFF. In nucleotides, the CDR3 is TGCAGCGTTGAAGATCGGGGGACTAGCGGGGGAGTGTACAATGAGCAGTTCTTC.

Comments on this clone: At one end the junction does not follow the germline gene, possibly because of a read error. V gene TRBV13 combines with J gene TRBJ2-1; D not certain. CDR3 size: 14 residues. Germline-derived CDR1 and CDR2 are PRHDT and FYEKMQ (reference sequence). The CDR3 DNA reads TGTGCCAGCAGCTTAGCGGGCTCCCACAATGAGCAGTTCTTC. Its translation is CASSLAGSHNEQFF. Supplemented by reference TRBV13 and TRBJ2-1, the full variable domain reads AAGVIQSPRHLIKEKRETATLKCYPIPRHDTVYWYQQGPGQDPQFLISFYEKMQSDKGSIPDRFSAQQFSDYHSELNMSSLELGDSALYFCASSLAGSHNEQFFGPGTRLTVL.

The chain uses TRBV4-1 and TRBJ1-5; D remains ambiguous. The germline CDR1 and CDR2 sequences are MGHRA and YSYEKL. The V end was cut by 4 bases, the J end by 2 bases, with 18 bases between. The CDR3 is made up of 17 amino acids. This chain's CDR3 is CASSLDLRGEGNQPQHF. The CDR3 nucleotides are TGCGCCAGCAGCCTCGACCTAAGAGGCGAGGGCAATCAGCCCCAGCATTTT.

The chain couples TRBV11-3 to TRBJ2-2; 8 positions agree with TRBD1. The CDR3 is made up of 15 amino acids. Germline V lookup: CDR1 SGHNT, CDR2 YENEEA. The V segment lost 6 bases and the J segment 9 bases; nucleotides outside the gene matches: 12. The CDR3 protein is CASSRTDRGPWELFF. The CDR3, as DNA: TGTGCCAGCAGTCGGACTGACAGGGGTCCGTGGGAGCTGTTTTTT.

V usage is TRBV19 and J usage is TRBJ1-1; 7 bases match TRBD1. V shed 6 bases and J 5 bases; nucleotides not matched to a gene: 9. Germline loops: CDR1 LNHDA, CDR2 SQIVND (reference sequence). The CDR3 covers 14 residues. CDR3: CASSRTQGLTEAFF. Here the CDR3 DNA reads TGTGCCAGTAGCAGAACACAGGGGTTGACTGAAGCTTTCTTT.

With regard to this clone: Other DNA sequences in this sample translate to the same CDR3. The chain carries TRBV27 and TRBJ2-7; possibly TRBD2 for D (5 bases). CDR3 length equals 13 residues. Trimming pared 1 base from V and 4 bases from J, leaving 8 bases between. Germline values: CDR1 MNHEY, CDR2 SMNVEV (reference sequence). Written as DNA, the CDR3 is TGTGCCAGCAGTTTATTAGGAGGTTACGAGCAGTACTTC. It codes for CASSLLGGYEQYF.

This clone has only one observation. The chain joins TRBV5-5 to TRBJ2-1; D tentatively fits TRBD1 or TRBD2 (5 bases each). V was cut by 2 bases and J by 0 bases, with 15 bases left in between. Germline-derived CDR1 and CDR2 are SGHKS and YYEKEE (reference sequence). CDR3 size: 17 residues. CDR3 in amino acids: CASSFSRELGSYNEQFF. The CDR3 region has the DNA TGTGCCAGCAGCTTTAGCAGGGAGTTAGGCTCCTACAATGAGCAGTTCTTC.

CDR3 nucleotides: TGCGCCAGCAGCTTGATCTCCCTTGATACGCAGTATTTT. This gives the protein CASSLISLDTQYF. The V and J genes are TRBV5-1 and TRBJ2-3; D is uncertain. Germline V gene lookup returns CDR1 SGHRS and CDR2 YFSETQ. This CDR3 spans 13 amino acids. The ends were cut back, 1 base at V and 6 bases at J, with 9 bases in the middle.

The CDR3 sequence is CASSLAHPFPDGDEQYF. As DNA, the CDR3 is TGTGCCAGCAGCTTAGCCCATCCGTTCCCCGACGGTGACGAGCAGTACTTC. The chain employs TRBV7-9 and TRBJ2-7; D gene unclear. Per the germline V gene, CDR1 is SEHNR and CDR2 is FQNEAQ (reference sequence). Trimming removed 0 bases from V and 5 bases from J, with 20 bases in between. The CDR3 is made up of 17 amino acids.

V and J are TRBV7-6 and TRBJ2-1; TRBD2 might be the D (6 bases). V lost 1 base and J 6 bases, leaving 19 bases between the germline ends. The CDR3 is 17 residues long. The germline V gene encodes CDR1 SGHVS and CDR2 FNYEAQ. CDR3 bases: TGTGCCAGCAGCTTAGATTACGGGAGCGGGCCTCGCAATGAGCAGTTCTTC. This sequence encodes CASSLDYGSGPRNEQFF.